This T cell receptor (beta chain) was observed in a study of Ad26.COV2.S vaccination and SARS-CoV-2 variants. Study context: Once, or twice with 56 days between doses, Ad26.COV2.S was given intramuscularly. General study points: The TCR-based breadth and depth measures might underestimate overall T cell responses. A substantial breadth of spike-specific CD8+ and CD4+ T cell responses after vaccination has been reported.

Treatment of the sample: about 20 received Ad26.COV2.S at low or high dose, single or two shots; about 5 received placebo; per-sample allocation not given. It was on day 63 after the first vaccine or placebo injection that samples were taken. The CDR3 contains 14 residues. The V gene lost 4 bases and the J gene lost 0 bases, with 8 bases spanning the gap. Germline V gives CDR1 KGHSH, CDR2 LQKENI. Profiling relied on immunoSEQ multiplex PCR, and the TCRdb table lists in-frame clones only, not all of them. This sample has approximately 420,000 clones; approximately 90% occur once, and the top ten carry 3% to 4.5%. On this clone: What it recognizes is unknown.

This chain connects TRBV18 to TRBJ2-3; D is ambiguous. The source material was peripheral blood, sampled in a trial of Ad26.COV2.S vaccine versus placebo. The receptor's source is a person between 18 and 65 years old who received the Ad26.COV2.S COVID-19 vaccine or a placebo. The CDR3 DNA reads TGTGCCAGCTCACATTCCGGAAGCACAGATACGCAGTATTTT. Encoded protein: CASSHSGSTDTQYF. Looking up the rest from reference TRBV18 and TRBJ2-3 gives the full variable domain: NAGVMQNPRHLVRRRGQEARLRCSPMKGHSHVYWYRQLPEEGLKFMVYLQKENIIDESGMPKERFSAEFPKEGPSILRIQQVVRGDSAAYFCASSHSGSTDTQYFGPGTRLTVL.